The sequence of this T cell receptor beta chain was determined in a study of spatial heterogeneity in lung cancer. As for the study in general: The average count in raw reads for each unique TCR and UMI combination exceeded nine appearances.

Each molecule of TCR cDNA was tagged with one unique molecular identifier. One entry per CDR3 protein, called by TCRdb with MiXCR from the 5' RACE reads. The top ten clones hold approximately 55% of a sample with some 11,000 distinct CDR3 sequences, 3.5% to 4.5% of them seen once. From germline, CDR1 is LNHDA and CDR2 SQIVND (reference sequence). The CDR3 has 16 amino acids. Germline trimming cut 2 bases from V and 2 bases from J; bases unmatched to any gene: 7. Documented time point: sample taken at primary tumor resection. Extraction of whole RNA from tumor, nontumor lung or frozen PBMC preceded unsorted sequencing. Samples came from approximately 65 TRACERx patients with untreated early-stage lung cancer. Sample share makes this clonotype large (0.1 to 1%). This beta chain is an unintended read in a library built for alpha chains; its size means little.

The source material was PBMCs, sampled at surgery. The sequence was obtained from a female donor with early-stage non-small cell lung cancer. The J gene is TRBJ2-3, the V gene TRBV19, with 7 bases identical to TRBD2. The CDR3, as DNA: TGTGCCAGTAGTATATTAAGCGGGGACTACACAGATACGCAGTATTTT. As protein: CASSILSGDYTDTQYF.